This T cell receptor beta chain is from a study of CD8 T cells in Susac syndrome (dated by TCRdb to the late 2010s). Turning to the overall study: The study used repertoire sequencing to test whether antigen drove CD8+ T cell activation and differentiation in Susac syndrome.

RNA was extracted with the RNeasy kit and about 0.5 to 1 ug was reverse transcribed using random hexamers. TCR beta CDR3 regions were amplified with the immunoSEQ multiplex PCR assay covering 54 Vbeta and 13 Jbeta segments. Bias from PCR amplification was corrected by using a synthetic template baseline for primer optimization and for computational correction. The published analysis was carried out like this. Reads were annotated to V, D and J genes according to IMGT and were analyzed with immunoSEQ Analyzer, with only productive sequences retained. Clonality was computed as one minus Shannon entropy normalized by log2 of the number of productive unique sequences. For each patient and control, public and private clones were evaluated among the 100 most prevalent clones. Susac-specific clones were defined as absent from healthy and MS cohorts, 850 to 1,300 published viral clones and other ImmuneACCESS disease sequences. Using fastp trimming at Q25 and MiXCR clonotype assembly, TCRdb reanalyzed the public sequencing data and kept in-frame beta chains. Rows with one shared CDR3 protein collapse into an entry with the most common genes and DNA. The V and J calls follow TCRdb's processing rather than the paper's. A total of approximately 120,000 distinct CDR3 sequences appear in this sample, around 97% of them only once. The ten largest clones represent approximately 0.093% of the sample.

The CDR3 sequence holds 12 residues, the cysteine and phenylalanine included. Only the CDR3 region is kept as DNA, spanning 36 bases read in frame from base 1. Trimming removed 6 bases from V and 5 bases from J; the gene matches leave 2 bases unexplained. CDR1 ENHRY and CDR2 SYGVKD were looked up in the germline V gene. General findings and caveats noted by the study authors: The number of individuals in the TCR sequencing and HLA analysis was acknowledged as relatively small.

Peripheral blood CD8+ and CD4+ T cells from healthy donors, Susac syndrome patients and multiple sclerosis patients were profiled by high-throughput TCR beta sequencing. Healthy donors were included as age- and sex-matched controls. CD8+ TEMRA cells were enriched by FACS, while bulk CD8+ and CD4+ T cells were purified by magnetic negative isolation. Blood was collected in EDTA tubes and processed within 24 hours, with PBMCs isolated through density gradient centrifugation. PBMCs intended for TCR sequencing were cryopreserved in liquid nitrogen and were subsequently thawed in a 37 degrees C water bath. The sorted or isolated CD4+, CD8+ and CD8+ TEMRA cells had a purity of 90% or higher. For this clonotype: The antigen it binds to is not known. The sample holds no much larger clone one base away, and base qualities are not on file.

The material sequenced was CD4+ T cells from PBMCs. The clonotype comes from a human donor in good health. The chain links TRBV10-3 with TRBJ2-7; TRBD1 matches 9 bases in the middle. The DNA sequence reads TGTGCCATCAGGGACAGGGGAAACGAGCAGTACTTC. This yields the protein CAIRDRGNEQYF.